The rows below give T cell receptor beta chains drawn from one sample of a study of cytomegalovirus exposure and HLA in healthy donors. TCRdb's table, derived via immunoSEQ multiplex PCR, lists solely in-frame clones and lacks some. This sample carries about 160,000 clones, around three quarters of them seen once, and the ten largest clones take around 3.4%. Sample: PBMCs. The receptors come from a man in his thirties or forties in good health and CMV-seropositive. The CDR3 runs from the conserved cysteine through the conserved F or W.

len: 15
v_gene: TRBV5-1
j_gene: TRBJ2-5
CDR3aa: CASSLVASGGETQYF

len: 14
v_gene: TRBV19
j_gene: TRBJ1-5
CDR3aa: CASKDRGWNQPQHF

len: 14
v_gene: TRBV9
j_gene: TRBJ2-7
CDR3aa: CASSVGQGSLEQYF

len: 14
v_gene: TRBV25-1
j_gene: TRBJ2-7
CDR3aa: CASSDTRDSYEQYF

len: 13
v_gene: TRBV19
j_gene: TRBJ1-2
CDR3aa: CASTPDRNYGYTF

len: 14
v_gene: TRBV7-9
j_gene: TRBJ2-7
CDR3aa: CASSFGTGEYEQYF

len: 14
v_gene: TRBV29-1
j_gene: TRBJ2-7
CDR3aa: CSAAGTGGFEEQYF

len: 14
v_gene: TRBV5-1
j_gene: TRBJ2-7
CDR3aa: CASSLDRNSYEQYF

len: 16
v_gene: TRBV25-1
j_gene: TRBJ2-2
CDR3aa: CASSEYVTGRAGELFF

len: 15
v_gene: TRBV6-5
j_gene: TRBJ1-3
CDR3aa: CASSYTGQGGNTIYF

len: 15
v_gene: TRBV4-1
j_gene: TRBJ1-4
CDR3aa: CASSQVGLKNEKLFF

len: 15
v_gene: TRBV7-9
j_gene: TRBJ2-7
CDR3aa: CASSLGGTGGYEQYF

len: 16
v_gene: TRBV7-9
j_gene: TRBJ2-7
CDR3aa: CASSPPGGTALYEQYF

len: 15
v_gene: TRBV15
j_gene: TRBJ2-4
CDR3aa: CATSRDTGGENIQYF

len: 16
v_gene: TRBV11-3
j_gene: TRBJ2-1
CDR3aa: CASSFSGASSYNEQFF

len: 14
v_gene: TRBV7-2
j_gene: TRBJ2-7
CDR3aa: CASSLRIPPYEQYF

len: 16
v_gene: TRBV11-3
j_gene: TRBJ2-4
CDR3aa: CASSRGQELAKNIQYF

len: 17
v_gene: TRBV9
j_gene: TRBJ2-3
CDR3aa: CASSAGLAGARTDTQYF

len: 15
v_gene: TRBV2
j_gene: TRBJ2-3
CDR3aa: CASSQDSGHIGTQYF

len: 15
v_gene: TRBV5-4
j_gene: TRBJ2-1
CDR3aa: CASSLRTGPDNEQFF

len: 16
v_gene: TRBV28
j_gene: TRBJ2-3
CDR3aa: CASRSFTGAHTDTQYF

len: 15
v_gene: TRBV5-6
j_gene: TRBJ1-5
CDR3aa: CASSIRGRGNQPQHF

len: 15
v_gene: TRBV2
j_gene: TRBJ1-6
CDR3aa: CASTQMSSYNSPLHF